This is a list of T cell receptor beta chains from one sample in a study of Ad26.COV2.S vaccination and SARS-CoV-2 variants. The protocol was immunoSEQ multiplex PCR, while the TCRdb copy is restricted to in-frame clones and leaves out a portion. Of a few hundred thousand clones listed, roughly 90% are singletons. The sequences come from peripheral blood, collected in a trial of Ad26.COV2.S vaccine versus placebo. These receptors came from a person aged 18-60 years who received the Ad26.COV2.S COVID-19 vaccine or a placebo. CDR3s include the opening cysteine and the closing phenylalanine or tryptophan. The order of the fields is clone size, J gene, D gene, V gene, CDR3 DNA, CDR3 protein. The D gene is left open where the match is weak. The listing skips clone size in some rows; elsewhere it reads once, few, many or a size class.

>.|TRBJ2-7|TRBD1|TRBV19
TGTGCCAGTAGTATATTACAGGGGGGCGAGCAGTACTTC
CASSILQGGEQYF
>.|TRBJ2-4|.|TRBV5-6
TGTGCCAGCAGCTTGTTTGGGACAGCCAAAAACATTCAGTACTTC
CASSLFGTAKNIQYF
>.|TRBJ2-1|.|TRBV19
TGTGCCAGTAGTATTACCCCGAGCTCCTACAATGAGCAGTTCTTC
CASSITPSSYNEQFF
>.|TRBJ2-2|.|TRBV10-3
TGTGCCATCAACGTTCGCGCAGGGAAAGACACCGGGGAGCTGTTTTTT
CAINVRAGKDTGELFF
>.|TRBJ2-3|.|TRBV7-2
TGTGCCAGCAGATCTTGGGCTAGCCCCTTCCGCACAGATACGCAGTATTTT
CASRSWASPFRTDTQYF
>.|TRBJ2-2|TRBD2|TRBV7-2
TGTGCCAGCAGCTTAGCCACAGCATGGATCTCCCGGACTAGGAACACCGGGGAGCTGTTTTTT
CASSLATAWISRTRNTGELFF
>.|TRBJ2-7|.|TRBV20-1
TGCAGTGCTAGAGGGGTCTACGAGCAGTACTTC
CSARGVYEQYF
>.|TRBJ2-3|TRBD2|TRBV7-8
TGTGCCAGCAGCTTAATTCCAGCGGGGGACACAGATACGCAGTATTTT
CASSLIPAGDTDTQYF
>.|TRBJ2-6|.|TRBV25-1
TGTGCCAGCAGAGCGGGACAGTTAAACTCTGGGGCCAACGTCCTGACTTTC
CASRAGQLNSGANVLTF
>.|TRBJ2-7|TRBD2|TRBV18
TGTGCCAGCTCACCCGAACTACTAGCGGGGCGGGCGGGAGAGCAGTACTTC
CASSPELLAGRAGEQYF
>.|TRBJ2-5|.|TRBV9
TGTGCCAGCAGCGGGGCAGGCCATAGGGAAGAGACCCAGTACTTC
CASSGAGHREETQYF
>.|TRBJ2-2|.|TRBV6-5
TGTGCCAGCAGTTACTGGGAGTACACCGGGGAGCTGTTTTTT
CASSYWEYTGELFF
>.|TRBJ1-4|TRBD1|TRBV15
TGTGCCACCAGCCTACGGGACAGCCAGTTTAATGAAAAACTGTTTTTT
CATSLRDSQFNEKLFF
>.|TRBJ1-1|.|TRBV6-5
TGTGCCAGCAGTTACCTTTCAGCCGGTAAAAACACTGAAGCTTTCTTT
CASSYLSAGKNTEAFF
>.|TRBJ2-1|.|TRBV9
TGTGCCAGCAGCGGAGGCGGGAACTCCTACAATGAGCAGTTCTTC
CASSGGGNSYNEQFF
>.|TRBJ1-5|.|TRBV28
TGTGCCAGCAGTACCACAGGGCAGCCCCAGCATTTT
CASSTTGQPQHF
>.|TRBJ1-3|TRBD1|TRBV9
TGTGCCAGCAGCGTAGAAGGGGGCGGAAACACCATATATTTT
CASSVEGGGNTIYF
>.|TRBJ2-1|TRBD2|TRBV4-3
TGCGCCAGCAGCCAACTTGCTAGCGGAGACTACAATGAGCAGTTCTTC
CASSQLASGDYNEQFF
>.|TRBJ1-1|.|TRBV11-3
TGTGCCAGCCAAACAGGGACCCGGAACACTGAAGCTTTCTTT
CASQTGTRNTEAFF
>.|TRBJ2-7|.|TRBV27
TGTGCCAGCAGTTTTGATCCCTTATTAACGTCCTACGAGCAGTACTTC
CASSFDPLLTSYEQYF
>.|TRBJ2-2|TRBD2|TRBV5-5
TGTGCCAGCAGACCGGGACTAGCGGGACTGGAGGTCGGGGAGCTGTTTTTT
CASRPGLAGLEVGELFF
>.|TRBJ2-5|.|TRBV19
TGTGCCAGTAGCCACGGAAAGGAGACCCAGTACTTC
CASSHGKETQYF
>.|TRBJ1-1|.|TRBV7-2
TGTGCCAGCAGCTACGAAGGTTACACTGAAGCTTTCTTT
CASSYEGYTEAFF
>.|TRBJ1-1|.|TRBV19
TGTGCCAGTAGTATCGCTTCAGTGAACACTGAAGCTTTCTTT
CASSIASVNTEAFF
>.|TRBJ1-1|TRBD1|TRBV5-4
TGTGCCAGCAGCCGCGGACAGGGACTGAACACTGAAGCTTTCTTT
CASSRGQGLNTEAFF
>.|TRBJ1-1|.|TRBV19
TGTGCCAGTAGCGATGCGGATACGAGCACTGAAGCTTTCTTT
CASSDADTSTEAFF
>.|TRBJ1-1|.|TRBV4-1
TGCGCCAGCAGCCAAGGTAACAGCGAAGAAGCTTTCTTT
CASSQGNSEEAFF
>.|TRBJ2-1|.|TRBV7-2
TGTGCCAGCAGCTTTTACGGTTACAGCTCCTACAATGAGCAGTTCTTC
CASSFYGYSSYNEQFF
>.|TRBJ1-5|.|TRBV30
TGTGCCTGGAGTTCCGGCGGCAATCAGCCCCAGCATTTT
CAWSSGGNQPQHF
>.|TRBJ2-7|.|TRBV6-1
TGTGCCAGCAGTGAAGGGCAGGGGACACCTTGGAGCTCCTACGAGCAGTACTTC
CASSEGQGTPWSSYEQYF
>.|TRBJ2-3|TRBD2|TRBV27
TGTGCCAGCAGTTTATGGGGGGGAAACACAGATACGCAGTATTTT
CASSLWGGNTDTQYF
>once|TRBJ2-3|.|TRBV6-6
TGTGCCAGCAGATTTAGAGATACGCAGTATTTT
CASRFRDTQYF
>.|TRBJ1-2|TRBD1|TRBV18
TGTGCCAGCCGGGGACCGGACAGGGCTGATCCGACTTATGGCTACACCTTC
CASRGPDRADPTYGYTF